This T cell receptor beta chain was observed in a study of regulatory T cells in long-lasting Graves disease. Documented time point: newly diagnosed GD, antithyroid drugs for less than 3 months. RNA extracted from PBMCs served as the sequencing template. Looked up from germline, CDR1 is LNHDA and CDR2 is SQIVND (reference sequence). V was clipped by 6 bases and J by 0 bases; unmatched bases: 7. The CDR3 contains 15 residues. Combining iRepertoire HTBI primers with Arm-PCR of CDR3 regions, the authors built TCR beta libraries. TCRdb re-called the multiplex PCR reads with MiXCR, one entry per CDR3 protein. The sample shows a few hundred thousand distinct CDR3 sequences, around a fifth of them seen only once. This clonotype was seen at least ten times. What it binds is not known. The study, taken as a whole, reports: The study found lower TCR diversity in persistent Graves' patients than in newly diagnosed ones.

These same records also appear under a second study, on T cells in Graves' hyperthyroidism and ophthalmopathy. That paper adds: In patients aged 18 to 65, hyperthyroidism was newly diagnosed, with duration under 2 months. Also found in blood were most expanded thyroid clonotypes above 0.001.

This chain connects TRBV19 to TRBJ1-2; 7 nucleotides line up with TRBD1. The sample consisted of peripheral blood mononuclear cells (PBMCs), taken at new diagnosis, from a patient treated with antithyroid drugs. The receptor's source is a woman in her twenties or thirties with Graves disease. The CDR3 loop reads CASSPDRMPNYGYTF. The CDR3 bases are TGTGCCAGTAGCCCGGACAGGATGCCTAACTATGGCTACACCTTC.